What follows describes a single TCR beta chain. What it recognizes is unknown. The CDR3 has 16 amino acids. Trimming cost V 4 bases and J 9 bases; bases outside gene matches: 12. The germline CDR1 and CDR2 sequences are MNHEY and SVGAGI. The sample originates from a study of radiation and T cells in renal cell carcinoma. Notes on the study in general: Without pretreatment biopsies, baseline tumor clonotype presence was undetermined. Top tumor clonotypes rose in blood 2 weeks post-radiation, then contracted.

Only in-frame clones appear in the TCRdb table, and some are missing; sequencing was by immunoSEQ multiplex PCR. The data hold 150,000 or so clones, with about 88% observed a single time. The time point: baseline pretreatment blood. Treatment described: 15 Gy SBRT to primary tumor, nephrectomy 4 weeks later. Radiation-treated patients gave blood at baseline, week 2 and week 4. This renal cell carcinoma was of the clear cell type. Source: blood, taken from a patient whose treatment included radiotherapy and nephrectomy. This sequence was found in a woman between 70 and 85 years old with renal cell carcinoma. J is TRBJ2-1 and V is TRBV6-5; 10 bases fit TRBD1. CDR3 residues: CASSSPRDRGGSEQFF. CDR3 DNA sequence: TGTGCCAGCAGTTCCCCCCGGGACAGGGGCGGTTCTGAGCAGTTCTTC.